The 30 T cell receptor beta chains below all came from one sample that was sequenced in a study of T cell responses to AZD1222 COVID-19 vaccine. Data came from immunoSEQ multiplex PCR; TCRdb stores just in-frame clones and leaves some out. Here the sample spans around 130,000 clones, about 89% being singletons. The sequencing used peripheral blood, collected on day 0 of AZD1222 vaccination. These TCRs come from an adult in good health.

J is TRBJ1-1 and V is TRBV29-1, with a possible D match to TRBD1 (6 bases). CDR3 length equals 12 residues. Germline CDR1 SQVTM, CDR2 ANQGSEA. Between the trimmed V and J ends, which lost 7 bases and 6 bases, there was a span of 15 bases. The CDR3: CSDQTGSAEAFF. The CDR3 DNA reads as TGCAGCGATCAAACAGGGAGCGCTGAAGCTTTCTTT.

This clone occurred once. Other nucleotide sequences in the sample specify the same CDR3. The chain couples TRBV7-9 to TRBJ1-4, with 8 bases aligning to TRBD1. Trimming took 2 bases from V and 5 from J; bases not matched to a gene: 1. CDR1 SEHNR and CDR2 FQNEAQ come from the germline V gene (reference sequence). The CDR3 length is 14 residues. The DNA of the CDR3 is TGTGCCAGCAGCTTACGACAGGGGAATGAAAAACTGTTTTTT. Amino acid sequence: CASSLRQGNEKLFF.

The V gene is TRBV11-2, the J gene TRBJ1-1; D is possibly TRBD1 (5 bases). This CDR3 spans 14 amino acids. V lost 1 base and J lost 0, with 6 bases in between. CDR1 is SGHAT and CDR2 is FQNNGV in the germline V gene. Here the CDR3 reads CASSLAQVNTEAFF. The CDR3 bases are TGTGCCAGCAGCTTAGCACAGGTGAACACTGAAGCTTTCTTT.

DNA for the CDR3: TGTGCCAGCAGTTTACAAAGCAATCAGCCCCAGCATTTT. Translation gives CASSLQSNQPQHF. The chain employs TRBV6-5 and TRBJ1-5; D call uncertain. The CDR3 extends over 13 amino acids. The V gene's germline CDR1 is MNHEY and CDR2 SVGAGI. Trimming cost V 4 bases and J 1 base, with 5 bases left between them.

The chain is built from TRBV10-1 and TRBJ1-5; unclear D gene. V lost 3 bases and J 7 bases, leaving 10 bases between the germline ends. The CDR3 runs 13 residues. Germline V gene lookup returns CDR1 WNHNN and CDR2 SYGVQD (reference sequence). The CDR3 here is CASSEGLSQPQHF. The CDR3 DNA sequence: TGCGCCAGCAGTGAAGGCCTCTCACAGCCCCAGCATTTT.

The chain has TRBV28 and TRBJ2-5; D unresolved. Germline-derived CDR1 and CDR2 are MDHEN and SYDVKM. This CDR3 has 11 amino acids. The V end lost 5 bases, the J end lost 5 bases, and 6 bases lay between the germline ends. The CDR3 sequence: CASSESETQYF. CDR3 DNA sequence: TGTGCCAGCAGTGAAAGTGAGACCCAGTACTTC.

This CDR3 reads CASSRSWTSGRQGEQFF. Here the CDR3 DNA reads TGTGCCAGTAGTAGGTCTTGGACTAGCGGGAGACAGGGTGAGCAGTTCTTC. The J gene is TRBJ2-1, the V gene TRBV19; 13 bases match TRBD2. Germline-derived CDR1 and CDR2 are LNHDA and SQIVND (reference sequence). J gave up 9 bases and V 4 bases, and 12 bases lay outside the gene matches. This CDR3 is built from 17 residues.

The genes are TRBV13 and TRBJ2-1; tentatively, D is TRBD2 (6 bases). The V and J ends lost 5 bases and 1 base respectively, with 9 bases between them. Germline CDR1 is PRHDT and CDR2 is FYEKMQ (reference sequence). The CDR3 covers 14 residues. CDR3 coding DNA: TGTGCCAGCAGCCTAGCGATTTCCTACAATGAGCAGTTCTTC. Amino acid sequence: CASSLAISYNEQFF. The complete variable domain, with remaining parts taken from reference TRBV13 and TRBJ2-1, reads AAGVIQSPRHLIKEKRETATLKCYPIPRHDTVYWYQQGPGQDPQFLISFYEKMQSDKGSIPDRFSAQQFSDYHSELNMSSLELGDSALYFCASSLAISYNEQFFGPGTRLTVL.

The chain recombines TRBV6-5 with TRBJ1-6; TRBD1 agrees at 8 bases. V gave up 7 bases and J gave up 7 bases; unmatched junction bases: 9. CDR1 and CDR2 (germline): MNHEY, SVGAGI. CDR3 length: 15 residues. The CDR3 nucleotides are TGTGCCAGCACCAGGGGACAGGCAGGGAATTCACCCCTCCACTTT. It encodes CASTRGQAGNSPLHF.

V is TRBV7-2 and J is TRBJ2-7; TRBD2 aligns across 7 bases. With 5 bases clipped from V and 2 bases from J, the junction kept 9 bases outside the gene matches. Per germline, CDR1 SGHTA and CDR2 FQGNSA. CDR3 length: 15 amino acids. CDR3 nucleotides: TGTGCCAGCAGCCCCCTAGCGGTCGGGCCCTACGAGCAGTACTTC. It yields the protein CASSPLAVGPYEQYF.

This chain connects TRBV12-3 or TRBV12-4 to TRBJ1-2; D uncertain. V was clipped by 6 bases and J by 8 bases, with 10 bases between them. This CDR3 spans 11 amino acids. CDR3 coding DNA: TGTGCCAGCAGCTTTATCCGGGGCTACACCTTC. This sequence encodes CASSFIRGYTF.

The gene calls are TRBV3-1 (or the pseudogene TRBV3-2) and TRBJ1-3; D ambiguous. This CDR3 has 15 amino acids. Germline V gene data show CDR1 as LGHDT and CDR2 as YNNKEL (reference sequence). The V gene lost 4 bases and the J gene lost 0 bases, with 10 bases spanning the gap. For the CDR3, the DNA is TGTGCCAGCAGCCCGACGCGGGGCTCTGGAAACACCATATATTTT. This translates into CASSPTRGSGNTIYF.

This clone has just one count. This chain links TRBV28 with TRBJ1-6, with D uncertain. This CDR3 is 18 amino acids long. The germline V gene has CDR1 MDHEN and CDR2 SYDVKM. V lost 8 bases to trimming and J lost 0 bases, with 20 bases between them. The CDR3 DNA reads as TGTGCCAGCCACCTGACGGGCCCTGTGAGCTCCTATAATTCACCCCTCCACTTT. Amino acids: CASHLTGPVSSYNSPLHF.

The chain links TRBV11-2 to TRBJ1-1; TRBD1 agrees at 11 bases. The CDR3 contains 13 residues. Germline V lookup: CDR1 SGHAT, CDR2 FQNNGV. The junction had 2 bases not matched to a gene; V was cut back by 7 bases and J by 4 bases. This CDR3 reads CASIGTGGTEAFF. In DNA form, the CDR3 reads TGTGCCAGCATTGGGACAGGGGGCACTGAAGCTTTCTTT.

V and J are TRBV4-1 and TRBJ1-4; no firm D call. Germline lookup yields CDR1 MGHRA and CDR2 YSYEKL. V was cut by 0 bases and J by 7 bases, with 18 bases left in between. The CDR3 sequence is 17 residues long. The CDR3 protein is CASSQDQAGPLGEKLFF. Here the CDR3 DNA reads TGCGCCAGCAGCCAAGATCAGGCAGGCCCTCTCGGTGAAAAACTGTTTTTT.

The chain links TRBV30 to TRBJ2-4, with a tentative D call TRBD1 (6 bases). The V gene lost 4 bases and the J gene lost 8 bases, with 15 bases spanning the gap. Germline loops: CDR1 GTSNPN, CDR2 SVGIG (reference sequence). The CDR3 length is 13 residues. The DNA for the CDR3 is TGTGCCTGGACGTCATGGGGGCGGGACATTCAGTACTTC. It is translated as CAWTSWGRDIQYF.

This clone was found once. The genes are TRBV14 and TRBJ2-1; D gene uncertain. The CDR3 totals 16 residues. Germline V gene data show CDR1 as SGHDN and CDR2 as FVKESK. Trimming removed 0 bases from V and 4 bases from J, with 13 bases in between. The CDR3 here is CASSQEPGPAYNEQFF. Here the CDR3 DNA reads TGTGCCAGCAGCCAAGAACCCGGGCCCGCTTACAATGAGCAGTTCTTC.

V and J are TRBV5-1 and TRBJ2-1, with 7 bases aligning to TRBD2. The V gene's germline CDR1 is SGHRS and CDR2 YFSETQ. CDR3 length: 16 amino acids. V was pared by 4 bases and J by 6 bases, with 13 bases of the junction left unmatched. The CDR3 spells CASSTQIGLAANEQFF. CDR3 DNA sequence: TGCGCCAGCAGCACGCAAATAGGGCTAGCGGCCAATGAGCAGTTCTTC.

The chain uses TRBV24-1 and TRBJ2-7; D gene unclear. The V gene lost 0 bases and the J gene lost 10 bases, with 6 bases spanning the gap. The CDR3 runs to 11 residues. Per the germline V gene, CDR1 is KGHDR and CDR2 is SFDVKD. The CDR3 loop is CATSDLRAQYF. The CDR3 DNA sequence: TGTGCCACCAGTGATTTGAGGGCCCAGTACTTC.

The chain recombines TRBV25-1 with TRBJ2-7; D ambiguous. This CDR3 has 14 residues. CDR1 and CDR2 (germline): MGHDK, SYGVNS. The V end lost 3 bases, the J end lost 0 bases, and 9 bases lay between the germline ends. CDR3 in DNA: TGTGCCAGCAGTGAGTACATCTTCTCCTACGAGCAGTACTTC. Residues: CASSEYIFSYEQYF.

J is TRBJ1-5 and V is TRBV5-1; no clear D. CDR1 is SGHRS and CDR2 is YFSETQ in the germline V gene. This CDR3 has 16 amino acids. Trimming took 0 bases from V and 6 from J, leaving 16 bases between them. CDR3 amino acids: CASSLGPVTDGQPQHF. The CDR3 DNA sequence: TGCGCCAGCAGCTTGGGTCCGGTAACGGACGGTCAGCCCCAGCATTTT.

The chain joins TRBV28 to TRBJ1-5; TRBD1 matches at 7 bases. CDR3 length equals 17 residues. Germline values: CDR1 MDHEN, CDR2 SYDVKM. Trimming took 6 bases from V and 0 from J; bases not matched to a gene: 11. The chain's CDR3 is CASSLWWDSYSNQPQHF. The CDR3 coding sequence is TGTGCCAGCAGCCTATGGTGGGACAGTTATAGCAATCAGCCCCAGCATTTT.

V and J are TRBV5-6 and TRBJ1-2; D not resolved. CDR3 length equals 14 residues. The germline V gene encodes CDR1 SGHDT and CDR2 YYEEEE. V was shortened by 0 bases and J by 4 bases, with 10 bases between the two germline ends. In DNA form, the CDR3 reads TGTGCCAGCAGCTTGGACAGCGCCGTCTATGGCTACACCTTC. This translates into CASSLDSAVYGYTF.

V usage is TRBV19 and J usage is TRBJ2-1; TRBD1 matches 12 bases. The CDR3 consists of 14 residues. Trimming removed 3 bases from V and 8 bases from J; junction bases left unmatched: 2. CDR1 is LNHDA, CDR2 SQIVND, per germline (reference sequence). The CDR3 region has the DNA TGTGCCAGTAGTATTGGGACAGGGGGCTATGAGCAGTTCTTC. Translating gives CASSIGTGGYEQFF.

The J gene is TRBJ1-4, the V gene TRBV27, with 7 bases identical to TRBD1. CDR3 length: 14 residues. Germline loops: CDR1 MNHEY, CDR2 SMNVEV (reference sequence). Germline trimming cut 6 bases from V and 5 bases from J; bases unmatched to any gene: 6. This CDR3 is CASRRQGGNEKLFF. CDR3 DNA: TGTGCCAGCAGACGACAGGGCGGCAATGAAAAACTGTTTTTT.

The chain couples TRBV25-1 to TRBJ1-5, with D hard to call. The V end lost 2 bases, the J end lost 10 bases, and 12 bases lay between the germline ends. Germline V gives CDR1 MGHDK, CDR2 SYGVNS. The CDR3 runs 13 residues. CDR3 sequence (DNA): TGTGCCAGCAGTGAAGCTGGCTTTCCACCCCAGCATTTT. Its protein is CASSEAGFPPQHF.

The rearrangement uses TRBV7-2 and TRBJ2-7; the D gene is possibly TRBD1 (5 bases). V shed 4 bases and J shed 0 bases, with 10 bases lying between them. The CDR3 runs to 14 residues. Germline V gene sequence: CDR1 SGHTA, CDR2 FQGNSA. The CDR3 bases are TGTGCCAGCAGCTCCATCGACAGCTCCTACGAGCAGTACTTC. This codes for CASSSIDSSYEQYF.

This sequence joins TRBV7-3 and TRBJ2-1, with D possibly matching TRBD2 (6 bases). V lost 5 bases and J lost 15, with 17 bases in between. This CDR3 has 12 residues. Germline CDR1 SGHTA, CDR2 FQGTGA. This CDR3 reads CASSEYGRHAFF. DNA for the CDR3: TGTGCCAGCAGCGAATATGGGAGGCACGCGTTCTTC.

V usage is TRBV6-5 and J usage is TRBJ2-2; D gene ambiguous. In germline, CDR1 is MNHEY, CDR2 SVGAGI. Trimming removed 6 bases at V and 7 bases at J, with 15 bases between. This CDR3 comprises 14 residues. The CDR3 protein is CASSSTAPNGELFF. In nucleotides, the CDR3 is TGTGCCAGCAGCTCGACCGCGCCTAACGGGGAGCTGTTTTTT.

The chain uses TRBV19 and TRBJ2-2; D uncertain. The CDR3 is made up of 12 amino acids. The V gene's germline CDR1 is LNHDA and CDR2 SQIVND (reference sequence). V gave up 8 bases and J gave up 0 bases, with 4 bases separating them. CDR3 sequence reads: CASQSNTGELFF. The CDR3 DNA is TGTGCCAGTCAATCGAACACCGGGGAGCTGTTTTTT.